This TCR beta chain was recorded in a study of cytomegalovirus exposure and HLA in healthy donors. Findings and limits, study-wide: In a later analysis, DRB1 alleles had the most associated TCRs; HLA-C alleles the fewest. A later analysis linked 15,000 to 20,000 TCR beta sequences to HLA alleles at 0.05 false discovery rate.

Turning to this clone: Its antigen is unknown.

The CDR3 contains 14 residues. Trimming took 4 bases from V and 1 from J; bases not matched to a gene: 3. In germline, CDR1 is SGHRS, CDR2 YFSETQ. The PCR employed 60 Vbeta primers together with 13 Jbeta primers. Method: immunoSEQ multiplex PCR; TCRdb's copy keeps in-frame clones and lacks some. Of approximately 72,000 clones listed, under 80% are singletons. The chain links TRBV5-1 to TRBJ1-1, with TRBD1 matching 8 bases. The TCR sequence derives from a male donor in good health and CMV-seropositive. Material for sequencing was PBMCs. The CDR3 nucleotides read TGCGCCAGCAGCACCGGACAGGGGAACACTGAAGCTTTCTTT. This translates into CASSTGQGNTEAFF.